The clone carrying this T cell receptor beta chain has just one count. This sample was taken from a study of control samples from healthy donors and cancer patients. Here immunoSEQ multiplex PCR was the method, and the copy in TCRdb shows in-frame clones only, minus some. This sample yields approximately 170,000 clones, of which 80% to 90% are seen a single time; about 5.3% belongs to the top ten. The germline V and J ends were trimmed by 4 bases and 1 base, with 10 bases remaining between them. The CDR3 sequence is 15 residues long. Germline V lookup: CDR1 LGHDT, CDR2 YNNKEL (reference sequence). The receptor comes from a woman in her twenties or thirties in good health. Material: blood. V usage is TRBV3-1 (or the pseudogene TRBV3-2) and J usage is TRBJ2-2; possible D gene TRBD1, 5 bases. The CDR3 is CASSRNTGNTGELFF. The CDR3 DNA sequence: TGTGCCAGCAGCCGTAACACAGGGAACACCGGGGAGCTGTTTTTT.